This is a list of T cell receptor beta chains from one sample in a study of cytomegalovirus exposure and HLA in healthy donors. TCRdb keeps only in-frame clones here, not all; method: immunoSEQ multiplex PCR. The table lists a few hundred thousand clones, around 88% of them singletons, with 1% in the top ten. Sample: PBMCs. Receptors originate from a woman younger than 30 in good health and CMV-seronegative. Each CDR3 is given with its conserved first and last residue. A D gene is named only where the DNA matches it firmly. Not all rows give a size; the values are once, few, many and, for expanded clones, a class.

J gene: TRBJ2-5; V gene: TRBV11-2; clone size: NA; D gene: NA; CDR3 DNA: TGTGCCAGCAGCCTCATGTTAGGGTCCAGCGGACAAGAGACCCAGTACTTC; CDR3 protein: CASSLMLGSSGQETQYF
J gene: TRBJ1-4; V gene: TRBV7-7; clone size: NA; D gene: NA; CDR3 DNA: TGTGCCAGCAGCTTGGGCAGCGGAAATGAAAAACTGTTTTTT; CDR3 protein: CASSLGSGNEKLFF
J gene: TRBJ2-7; V gene: TRBV11-3; clone size: NA; D gene: NA; CDR3 DNA: TGTGCCAGCAGCTCCGGCGGCTACGAGCAGTACTTC; CDR3 protein: CASSSGGYEQYF
J gene: TRBJ2-2; V gene: TRBV5-6; clone size: NA; D gene: NA; CDR3 DNA: TGTGCCAGCAGCTTGATCGGGTCTGGCGGGGAGCTGTTTTTT; CDR3 protein: CASSLIGSGGELFF
J gene: TRBJ1-6; V gene: TRBV5-6; clone size: once; D gene: NA; CDR3 DNA: TGTGCCAGCAGCCCCTATCCGGGAGATTATAATTCACCCCTCCACTTT; CDR3 protein: CASSPYPGDYNSPLHF
J gene: TRBJ2-7; V gene: TRBV7-2; clone size: NA; D gene: NA; CDR3 DNA: TGTGCCAGCAGCGTACAGGCAACCTACGAGCAGTACTTC; CDR3 protein: CASSVQATYEQYF
J gene: TRBJ2-5; V gene: TRBV11-3; clone size: NA; D gene: NA; CDR3 DNA: TGTGCCAGCAGCTTAGGGGGCCAAAAAGAGACCCAGTACTTC; CDR3 protein: CASSLGGQKETQYF
J gene: TRBJ2-3; V gene: TRBV19; clone size: NA; D gene: TRBD2; CDR3 DNA: TGTGCCAGTAGCGTGGGACTAGTCGTAACAGATACGCAGTATTTT; CDR3 protein: CASSVGLVVTDTQYF
J gene: TRBJ1-2; V gene: TRBV7-9; clone size: NA; D gene: NA; CDR3 DNA: TGTTCCAGCAGCTTACCCGGGGATCCCTCGAATGGCTACACCTTC; CDR3 protein: CSSSLPGDPSNGYTF
J gene: TRBJ2-1; V gene: TRBV6-5; clone size: NA; D gene: TRBD2; CDR3 DNA: TGTGCCAGCACTTCGGCGGCTAGCGGGAGTTATGAGCAGTTCTTC; CDR3 protein: CASTSAASGSYEQFF
J gene: TRBJ1-2; V gene: TRBV10-2; clone size: NA; D gene: NA; CDR3 DNA: TGCGCCAGCAGGAGGGATCCTAACTATGGCTACACCTTC; CDR3 protein: CASRRDPNYGYTF
J gene: TRBJ2-7; V gene: TRBV7-2; clone size: once; D gene: NA; CDR3 DNA: TGTGCCAGCAGCCGCGACGGCGGGCAGTACTTC; CDR3 protein: CASSRDGGQYF
J gene: TRBJ1-2; V gene: TRBV9; clone size: NA; D gene: NA; CDR3 DNA: TGTGCCAGCAGCGGGCTACAGATCTATGGCTACACCTTC; CDR3 protein: CASSGLQIYGYTF
J gene: TRBJ2-3; V gene: TRBV18; clone size: NA; D gene: NA; CDR3 DNA: TGTGCCAGCTCAGCGCTGGGGGCGCGGGGCACAGATACGCAGTATTTT; CDR3 protein: CASSALGARGTDTQYF
J gene: TRBJ1-1; V gene: TRBV10-3; clone size: NA; D gene: TRBD1; CDR3 DNA: TGTGCCATCAGGGACCGGGACAGGGATAGCAACACTGAAGCTTTCTTT; CDR3 protein: CAIRDRDRDSNTEAFF
J gene: TRBJ2-3; V gene: TRBV5-1; clone size: NA; D gene: NA; CDR3 DNA: TGCGCCAGCAGCTTGATGGAGAGGCCCTCAACAGATACGCAGTATTTT; CDR3 protein: CASSLMERPSTDTQYF
J gene: TRBJ2-7; V gene: TRBV4-3; clone size: NA; D gene: TRBD1; CDR3 DNA: TGCGCCAGCAGCCTTGGACAGGGCTACGAGCAGTACTTC; CDR3 protein: CASSLGQGYEQYF
J gene: TRBJ1-2; V gene: TRBV7-8; clone size: NA; D gene: NA; CDR3 DNA: TGTGCCAGCAGCTTAGTATCTGGGCCGTACTATGGCTACACCTTC; CDR3 protein: CASSLVSGPYYGYTF
J gene: TRBJ2-2; V gene: TRBV11-2; clone size: once; D gene: NA; CDR3 DNA: TGTGCCAGCAGTCACTATGGGACGGGGACATCCGGGGAGCTGTTTTTT; CDR3 protein: CASSHYGTGTSGELFF
J gene: TRBJ2-7; V gene: TRBV19; clone size: once; D gene: NA; CDR3 DNA: TGTGCCAGTAGTACTACCGGGACATCATCTTACGAGCAGTACTTC; CDR3 protein: CASSTTGTSSYEQYF
J gene: TRBJ1-1; V gene: TRBV2; clone size: NA; D gene: NA; CDR3 DNA: TGTGCCAGCAGTCGTACGACAGACAAGAACACTGAAGCTTTCTTT; CDR3 protein: CASSRTTDKNTEAFF
J gene: TRBJ2-1; V gene: TRBV4-1; clone size: NA; D gene: NA; CDR3 DNA: TGCGCCAGCAGCCTCGAAGCCGGAGGAGGTGAGCAGTTCTTC; CDR3 protein: CASSLEAGGGEQFF
J gene: TRBJ1-2; V gene: TRBV6-5; clone size: NA; D gene: NA; CDR3 DNA: TGTGCCAGCAGTTACGAGGGTTTAGATGGCTACACCTTC; CDR3 protein: CASSYEGLDGYTF
J gene: TRBJ2-3; V gene: TRBV15; clone size: NA; D gene: NA; CDR3 DNA: TGTGCCACCAGCAGAAACAGGGATTTGGGATTAGATACGCAGTATTTT; CDR3 protein: CATSRNRDLGLDTQYF
J gene: TRBJ2-6; V gene: TRBV7-6; clone size: NA; D gene: NA; CDR3 DNA: TGTGCCAGCAGCTTAGATGGGGCAACTGGGGCCAACGTCCTGACTTTC; CDR3 protein: CASSLDGATGANVLTF
J gene: TRBJ1-2; V gene: TRBV6-6; clone size: NA; D gene: NA; CDR3 DNA: TGTGCCAGCAGTCCCCCCGGGGTCGAGGGCTACACCTTC; CDR3 protein: CASSPPGVEGYTF
J gene: TRBJ2-1; V gene: TRBV4-3; clone size: once; D gene: NA; CDR3 DNA: TGCGCCAGCAGCCAAGATCTAATCCTCGAGGCCCCCCACAATGAGCAGTTCTTC; CDR3 protein: CASSQDLILEAPHNEQFF
J gene: TRBJ1-1; V gene: TRBV4-1; clone size: NA; D gene: TRBD1; CDR3 DNA: TGCGCCAGCAGCCAAGTCTTCACTGACAGGGAAACTGAAGCTTTCTTT; CDR3 protein: CASSQVFTDRETEAFF
J gene: TRBJ2-7; V gene: TRBV15; clone size: NA; D gene: TRBD1; CDR3 DNA: TGTGCCACCAGCAGCGGACGACAGGGATCCACCTACGAGCAGTACTTC; CDR3 protein: CATSSGRQGSTYEQYF
J gene: TRBJ1-1; V gene: TRBV7-2; clone size: NA; D gene: NA; CDR3 DNA: TGTGCCAGCAGCCCTTTAAGGAGTAACACTGAAGCTTTCTTT; CDR3 protein: CASSPLRSNTEAFF
J gene: TRBJ2-2; V gene: TRBV27; clone size: NA; D gene: NA; CDR3 DNA: TGTGCCAGCAGTTTTCAGGGGCGATCCGGGGAGCTGTTTTTT; CDR3 protein: CASSFQGRSGELFF
J gene: TRBJ2-2; V gene: TRBV11-3; clone size: once; D gene: NA; CDR3 DNA: TGTGCCAGTAACATAGCGCTCGGGGAGCTGTTTTTT; CDR3 protein: CASNIALGELFF
J gene: TRBJ1-5; V gene: TRBV7-2; clone size: once; D gene: NA; CDR3 DNA: TGTGCCAGCAGCTCTTTTGGGGGGGCGGGTCAGCCCCAGCATTTT; CDR3 protein: CASSSFGGAGQPQHF
J gene: TRBJ2-5; V gene: TRBV30; clone size: NA; D gene: NA; CDR3 DNA: TGTGCCTGGAGTCTGGGCGGGGGCGGAAATCAAGAGACCCAGTACTTC; CDR3 protein: CAWSLGGGGNQETQYF
J gene: TRBJ1-5; V gene: TRBV6-1; clone size: NA; D gene: NA; CDR3 DNA: TGTGCCAGCAGTGAGAACAGGGTCAATCAGCCCCAGCATTTT; CDR3 protein: CASSENRVNQPQHF
J gene: TRBJ2-4; V gene: TRBV5-1; clone size: NA; D gene: TRBD2; CDR3 DNA: TGCGCCAGCAGCTTGACTAGCGGGGACAAAATTCAGTACTTC; CDR3 protein: CASSLTSGDKIQYF
J gene: TRBJ2-7; V gene: TRBV11-2; clone size: NA; D gene: TRBD1; CDR3 DNA: TGTGCCAGCAGCGCCGACAGGGGGGTCGAGCAGTACTTC; CDR3 protein: CASSADRGVEQYF
J gene: TRBJ1-6; V gene: TRBV6-5; clone size: NA; D gene: NA; CDR3 DNA: TGTGCCAGCAGTTTAGGGGGGGTTGCCTATAATTCACCCCTCCACTTT; CDR3 protein: CASSLGGVAYNSPLHF
J gene: TRBJ2-7; V gene: TRBV4-1; clone size: NA; D gene: TRBD1; CDR3 DNA: TGCGCCAGCAGCCATGGACAGGGGGCGTCCTACGAGCAGTACTTC; CDR3 protein: CASSHGQGASYEQYF
J gene: TRBJ2-5; V gene: TRBV2; clone size: NA; D gene: TRBD2; CDR3 DNA: TGTGCCAGCAGTCCTGGGACTAGCGGGGGGACCCAGTACTTC; CDR3 protein: CASSPGTSGGTQYF
J gene: TRBJ2-2; V gene: TRBV29-1; clone size: NA; D gene: TRBD1; CDR3 DNA: TGCAGCGTTGAAGAAACAGGGGGCCTCACCGGGGAGCTGTTTTTT; CDR3 protein: CSVEETGGLTGELFF
J gene: TRBJ2-2; V gene: TRBV7-8; clone size: NA; D gene: TRBD1; CDR3 DNA: TGTGCCAGCAGCCCACGGACAGGGCCCGACACCGGGGAGCTGTTTTTT; CDR3 protein: CASSPRTGPDTGELFF